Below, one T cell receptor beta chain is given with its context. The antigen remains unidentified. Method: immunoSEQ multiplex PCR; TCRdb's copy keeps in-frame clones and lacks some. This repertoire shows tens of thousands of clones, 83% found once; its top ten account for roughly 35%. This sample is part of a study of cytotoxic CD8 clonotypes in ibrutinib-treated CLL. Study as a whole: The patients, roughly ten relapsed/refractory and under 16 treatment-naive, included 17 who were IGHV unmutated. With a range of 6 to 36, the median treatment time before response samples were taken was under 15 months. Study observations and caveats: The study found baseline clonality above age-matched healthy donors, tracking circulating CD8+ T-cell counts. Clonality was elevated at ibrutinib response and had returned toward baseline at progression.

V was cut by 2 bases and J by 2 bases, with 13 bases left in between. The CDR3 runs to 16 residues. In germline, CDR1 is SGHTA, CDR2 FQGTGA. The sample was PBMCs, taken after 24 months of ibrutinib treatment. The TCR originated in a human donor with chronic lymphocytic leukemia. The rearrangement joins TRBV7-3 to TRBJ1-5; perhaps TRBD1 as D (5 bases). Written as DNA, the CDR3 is TGTGCCAGCAGCTTAGCGAGGCAGGGTGGCAATCAGCCCCAGCATTTT. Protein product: CASSLARQGGNQPQHF.